The clone carrying this T cell receptor beta chain was seen at least ten times. Its target is not known. This sample was taken from a study of Graves' ophthalmopathy and Graves' hyperthyroidism. Study-level background: At initial diagnosis, peripheral blood was obtained, and this preceded any treatment.

Study-wide results and caveats: Also, most clonotypes expanded in the thyroid above 0.001 frequency appeared in blood.

From RNA, the CDR3 regions of TCR beta chains were amplified and sequenced. Following a first-round RT-PCR that used HTBI primers, a second-round multiplex PCR was carried out. TCRdb independently ran MiXCR on the multiplex PCR reads; one entry per CDR3 protein. The repertoire holds 200,000 to 250,000 distinct CDR3 sequences, about 32% seen once, with over 7.5% in the top ten. Germline V gives CDR1 LNHDA, CDR2 SQIVND (reference sequence). The J segment lost 2 bases and the V segment lost 3 bases, leaving 3 bases of the junction unmatched. The CDR3 is made up of 16 amino acids. Exclusion applied to patients with other autoimmune diseases, uncontrolled infections, pregnancy or lactation. Reliance was placed on clinical symptoms, serum thyroxine, TRAb, thyroid ultrasound and orbital computed tomography for diagnosis.

V gene TRBV19 combines with J gene TRBJ2-2, with 10 bases fitting TRBD2. The sequenced sample was peripheral blood. This TCR was sampled from a man aged 50 to 59 with Graves' ophthalmopathy. The CDR3 bases are TGTGCCAGTAGTATGGGACTAGCGATTAACACCGGGGAGCTGTTTTTT. It translates to CASSMGLAINTGELFF.